One sample yielded the 27 T cell receptor beta chains listed below, sequenced in a study of regulatory T cells in long-lasting Graves disease. The time point: persistent/refractory GD, antithyroid drugs over 5 years with positive TRAb. PBMC RNA was the source of the TCR library. HTBI primers from iRepertoire and Arm-PCR of CDR3 regions yielded the TCR beta libraries. From the multiplex PCR reads, TCRdb called clonotypes with MiXCR, one entry per CDR3 protein. In the table there are a few hundred thousand distinct CDR3 sequences, less than 25% of which are singletons. Here the sequenced sample was peripheral blood mononuclear cells (PBMCs), taken when the disease was refractory, from a patient treated with antithyroid drugs. All receptors derive from a female donor with Graves disease.

The V gene is TRBV7-9, the J gene TRBJ2-7; the match to TRBD2 covers 8 bases. Germline V CDR1 and CDR2: SEHNR, FQNEAQ (reference sequence). This CDR3 has 16 residues. V shed 2 bases, J shed 0 bases, and the junction held 6 bases outside the gene matches. The CDR3 is CASSLRGSGASYEQYF. Written as DNA, the CDR3 is TGTGCCAGCAGCTTAAGAGGTAGCGGGGCCTCCTACGAGCAGTACTTC.

Notes on this clonotype: A much larger clone is a single base away; this may be a read error. Without the conserved terminal phenylalanine or tryptophan, this CDR3 likely stems from a read error. The rearrangement joins TRBV7-2 to TRBJ2-7, with 10 bases aligning to TRBD1. Per germline, CDR1 SGHTA and CDR2 FQGNSA. V dropped 5 bases and J dropped 1; count of bases not matched to a gene: 8. This CDR3 is built from 16 residues. The CDR3 DNA reads as TGTGCCAGCAGCATGACAGGGGGCGGGAATTCCTACGAGCAGTACCTC. It is translated as CASSMTGGGNSYEQYL.

This clonotype was counted a few times. The chain employs TRBV20-1 and TRBJ1-1; maybe TRBD1 (6 bases). V shed 5 bases and J shed 4 bases, with 17 bases lying between them. In germline, CDR1 is DFQATT, CDR2 SNEGSKA (reference sequence). The CDR3 covers 14 residues. CDR3: CSAQHRTAPTEAFF. CDR3 bases: TGCAGTGCTCAACATCGGACAGCCCCCACTGAAGCTTTCTTT.

In its sample, this clonotype was seen a few times. The chain combines TRBV30 with TRBJ1-5, with TRBD1 identical over 11 bases. J gave up 6 bases and V 3 bases, and 4 bases lay outside the gene matches. Germline V lookup: CDR1 GTSNPN, CDR2 SVGIG (reference sequence). The CDR3 is 14 amino acids. The CDR3 sequence is CAWSRTGGSQPQHF. Written as DNA, the CDR3 is TGTGCCTGGAGCCGGACAGGGGGCAGTCAGCCCCAGCATTTT.

In this sample, this clonotype turned up many times. CDR3 sequence (DNA): TGTGCCAGCAGTCCCGGGACAGGGGGCTCAGCTGGGGCCAACGTCCTGACTTTC. Translated: CASSPGTGGSAGANVLTF. The rearrangement joins TRBV28 to TRBJ2-6, with 12 positions matching TRBD1. Germline CDR1 reads MDHEN; CDR2 reads SYDVKM. The CDR3 is made up of 18 amino acids. Trimming took 5 bases from V and 2 from J; bases not matched to a gene: 7.

This clonotype was counted at least ten times. In DNA, the CDR3 is TGTGCCAGCCATATGGGCAGGGAGCAAGAGACCCAGTACTTC. Encoded protein: CASHMGREQETQYF. This sequence joins TRBV28 and TRBJ2-5; possibly TRBD1 or TRBD2 for D (5 bases each). CDR1 and CDR2 (germline): MDHEN, SYDVKM. V was trimmed by 8 bases and J by 2 bases, leaving 15 bases between them. This CDR3 spans 14 amino acids.

A few counts support this clonotype. The chain combines TRBV15 with TRBJ1-5, with D tentatively TRBD1 (6 bases). This CDR3 is 15 amino acids long. V dropped 0 bases and J dropped 8 bases, with 14 bases sitting between them. The germline CDR1 and CDR2 sequences are LNHNV and YYDKDF (reference sequence). The CDR3 bases are TGTGCCACCAGCAGAGATCGGGGGGGCCTAAAGCCCCAGCATTTT. It translates to CATSRDRGGLKPQHF.

In this sample, this clonotype turned up a few times. The genes are TRBV19 and TRBJ2-1; D perhaps matches TRBD2 (5 bases). From germline, CDR1 is LNHDA and CDR2 SQIVND (reference sequence). This CDR3 is 14 amino acids long. Trimming took 2 bases from V and 6 from J, leaving 11 bases between them. CDR3 nucleotide sequence: TGTGCCAGTAGTATAAGGAGTAGCGCCAATGAGCAGTTCTTC. Amino acids: CASSIRSSANEQFF.

This clonotype was recorded at least ten times. The V gene is TRBV5-1, the J gene TRBJ1-1; no reliable D call. With 1 base removed from V and 1 base from J, the gap between germline ends came to 11 bases. Germline-derived CDR1 and CDR2 are SGHRS and YFSETQ. The CDR3 extends over 15 amino acids. The CDR3 loop is CASSLLVGPNTEAFF. The DNA of the CDR3 is TGCGCCAGCAGCTTGCTAGTCGGACCGAACACTGAAGCTTTCTTT.

This clonotype showed up just once. A much larger clone differs by one base, so this may be a read error. The chain has TRBV6-1 and TRBJ2-5; unclear D gene. Trimming shortened V by 6 bases and J by 1 base, and 6 bases separated the two germline ends. CDR1 is MNHNS and CDR2 is SASEGT in the germline V gene. The CDR3 spans 12 residues. CDR3 DNA: TGTGCCAGCAGAGAACTCCAAGAGACCCAGTACTTC. The encoded protein is CASRELQETQYF.

This clonotype was seen a single time. The final CDR3 position lacks the conserved phenylalanine or tryptophan, pointing to a likely read error. J is TRBJ2-6 and V is TRBV20-1; possibly TRBD2 for D (5 bases). Germline CDR1 reads DFQATT; CDR2 reads SNEGSKA (reference sequence). CDR3 length: 13 residues. Trimming stripped 8 bases from V and 4 bases from J, with 12 bases between. CDR3 in amino acids: CSSLRAGANVLTS. Here the CDR3 DNA reads TGCAGTTCGTTGAGGGCCGGGGCCAACGTCCTGACTTCC.

The chain couples TRBV29-1 to TRBJ1-2, with 12 bases matching TRBD1. The CDR3 is 15 amino acids. Germline values: CDR1 SQVTM, CDR2 ANQGSEA. V was pared by 6 bases and J by 4 bases, with 9 bases of the junction left unmatched. The CDR3 reads CSVNFRDRGLYGYTF. CDR3 DNA sequence: TGCAGCGTGAATTTCCGGGACAGGGGGCTCTATGGCTACACCTTC. The variable domain in full, with the rest retrieved from reference TRBV29-1 and TRBJ1-2, is SAVISQKPSRDICQRGTSLTIQCQVDSQVTMMFWYRQQPGQSLTLIATANQGSEATYESGFVIDKFPISRPNLTFSTLTVSNMSPEDSSIYLCSVNFRDRGLYGYTFGSGTRLTVV.

There are many counts of this clonotype. The chain carries TRBV5-5 and TRBJ2-7; D possibly matches TRBD1 or TRBD2 (6 bases each). This CDR3 is built from 16 residues. With 4 bases removed from V and 2 bases from J, the gap between germline ends came to 19 bases. Germline-derived CDR1 and CDR2 are SGHKS and YYEKEE (reference sequence). In nucleotides, the CDR3 is TGTGCCAGCAGCCGTGGAGGGCAGGGGATCCCCTACGAGCAGTACTTC. Encoded protein: CASSRGGQGIPYEQYF.

The V and J genes are TRBV5-6 and TRBJ1-1; 11 bases agree with TRBD1. V lost 0 bases and J lost 3; bases outside the gene matches: 7. CDR1 is SGHDT, CDR2 YYEEEE, per germline. The CDR3 spans 17 residues. This CDR3 reads CASSLVRTGGLDTEAFF. The CDR3 DNA follows: TGTGCCAGCAGCTTGGTTCGGACAGGGGGCCTGGACACTGAAGCTTTCTTT.

A few counts support this clonotype. The chain uses TRBV27 and TRBJ1-2; 9 bases map to TRBD1. CDR3 length: 15 residues. Germline trimming cut 3 bases from V and 7 bases from J; bases unmatched to any gene: 9. In germline, CDR1 is MNHEY, CDR2 SMNVEV (reference sequence). The CDR3: CASSFSDRGRGGYTF. The DNA of the CDR3 is TGTGCCAGCAGTTTCTCGGACAGGGGAAGAGGTGGCTACACCTTC.

This clonotype has more than one count but fewer than ten. This chain links TRBV6-1 with TRBJ2-2; the D call may be TRBD1 or TRBD2 (5 bases each). This CDR3 contains 17 residues. Trimming stripped 5 bases from V and 1 base from J, with 17 bases between. Germline values: CDR1 MNHNS, CDR2 SASEGT. CDR3 sequence (DNA): TGTGCCAGCAGTCAGACAGAGGGGATGATGAACACCGGGGAGCTGTTTTTT. Translation gives CASSQTEGMMNTGELFF.

There are a few counts of this clonotype. V and J are TRBV7-8 and TRBJ2-4, with D uncertain. Deletions cut 1 base from V and 0 bases from J, with 4 bases between. Germline lookup yields CDR1 SGHVS and CDR2 FQNEAQ. This CDR3 region has 14 residues. The CDR3 region is CASSLDLAKNIQYF. CDR3 DNA sequence: TGTGCCAGCAGCTTAGACTTAGCCAAAAACATTCAGTACTTC.

This clonotype was seen a handful of times. The rearrangement uses TRBV30 and TRBJ1-2; 11 nucleotides line up with TRBD1. J gave up 7 bases and V 5 bases, and 6 bases lay outside the gene matches. Germline CDR1 reads GTSNPN; CDR2 reads SVGIG (reference sequence). CDR3 length: 13 residues. The CDR3, as DNA: TGTGCCTGGGGGACAGGGGGATCTGGTGGCTACACCTTC. Translated, it gives CAWGTGGSGGYTF.

The chain has TRBV5-1 and TRBJ2-1; no definite D call. The CDR3 has 13 residues. Germline CDR1 and CDR2: SGHRS and YFSETQ. V shed 0 bases and J shed 3 bases, with 4 bases lying between them. The CDR3 DNA reads as TGCGCCAGCAGCTTGGCGGACTACAATGAGCAGTTCTTC. It specifies CASSLADYNEQFF.

This CDR3 reads CASSPGLAAISYEQYF. CDR3 coding DNA: TGTGCCAGCTCCCCAGGACTAGCCGCTATCTCCTACGAGCAGTACTTC. This chain joins TRBV18 and TRBJ2-7, with 8 bases aligning to TRBD2. The CDR3 runs 16 residues. CDR1 is KGHSH, CDR2 LQKENI, per germline. The junction had 10 bases not matched to a gene; V was cut back by 6 bases and J by 0 bases.

This clonotype was found a few times. V usage is TRBV12-3 or TRBV12-4 and J usage is TRBJ1-2; 7 nucleotides agree with TRBD1. The CDR3 has 16 residues. Trimming removed 4 bases from V and 2 bases from J; junction bases left unmatched: 10. CDR3 DNA: TGTGCCAGCAGTTCTCACAGGGGACAGAAAAACTATGGCTACACCTTC. Protein product: CASSSHRGQKNYGYTF.

This clonotype was observed a handful of times. The chain recombines TRBV29-1 with TRBJ2-5; 10 bases line up with TRBD2. After removal of 1 base from V and 5 bases from J, the junction contained 4 bases not matched to a gene. The CDR3 contains 14 residues. Germline CDR1 reads SQVTM; CDR2 reads ANQGSEA. As DNA, the CDR3 is TGCAGCGTTGAAGGAGCGGGAGGGTGGGAGACCCAGTACTTC. It is translated as CSVEGAGGWETQYF. Full variable domain (rest looked up from reference TRBV29-1 and TRBJ2-5): SAVISQKPSRDICQRGTSLTIQCQVDSQVTMMFWYRQQPGQSLTLIATANQGSEATYESGFVIDKFPISRPNLTFSTLTVSNMSPEDSSIYLCSVEGAGGWETQYFGPGTRLLVL.

This clonotype turned up a few times. V usage is TRBV5-6 and J usage is TRBJ2-7; the D gene is possibly TRBD2 (5 bases). The CDR3 runs to 16 residues. Germline assignment: CDR1 SGHDT and CDR2 YYEEEE. Trimming removed 4 bases from V and 5 bases from J, with 22 bases in between. CDR3 residues: CASSPRLRQTSDEQYF. The CDR3 region has the DNA TGTGCCAGCAGCCCCCGACTAAGACAAACCTCGGACGAGCAGTACTTC.

This clonotype was counted ten times or more. This chain links TRBV7-2 with TRBJ2-7; D remains ambiguous. Looked up from germline, CDR1 is SGHTA and CDR2 is FQGNSA. This CDR3 is 13 amino acids long. Trimming stripped 2 bases from V and 4 bases from J, with 9 bases between. The CDR3 sequence is CASSLSFTYEQYF. In DNA, the CDR3 is TGTGCCAGCAGCTTAAGTTTCACTTACGAGCAGTACTTC.

This clonotype was seen ten or more times. The CDR3 nucleotides read TGTGCCAGCAGTGACACCACTAGCGGGAGGGCCTGGGGTGAGCAGTTCTTC. Its translation: CASSDTTSGRAWGEQFF. The rearrangement uses TRBV6-1 and TRBJ2-1; 13 positions match TRBD2. V shed 3 bases, J shed 9 bases, and the junction held 11 bases outside the gene matches. The CDR3 totals 17 residues. Germline CDR1 MNHNS, CDR2 SASEGT.

This clonotype was counted many times. The rearrangement uses TRBV28 and TRBJ1-2, with TRBD1 identical over 7 bases. The V gene end was trimmed by 1 base and the J gene end by 8 bases; junction bases not matched to a gene: 4. Looked up from germline, CDR1 is MDHEN and CDR2 is SYDVKM. This CDR3 region has 13 residues. The DNA for the CDR3 is TGTGCCAGCAGTTTATTAGGGGGCTTAGGCTACACCTTC. Its protein is CASSLLGGLGYTF.

J is TRBJ2-4 and V is TRBV5-6; 13 bases agree with TRBD2. V dropped 3 bases and J dropped 4; count of bases not matched to a gene: 4. Per germline, CDR1 SGHDT and CDR2 YYEEEE. The CDR3 runs to 16 residues. The CDR3 reads CASSYRTSGSKNIQYF. CDR3 coding DNA: TGTGCCAGCAGCTACCGGACTAGCGGGAGTAAAAACATTCAGTACTTC.